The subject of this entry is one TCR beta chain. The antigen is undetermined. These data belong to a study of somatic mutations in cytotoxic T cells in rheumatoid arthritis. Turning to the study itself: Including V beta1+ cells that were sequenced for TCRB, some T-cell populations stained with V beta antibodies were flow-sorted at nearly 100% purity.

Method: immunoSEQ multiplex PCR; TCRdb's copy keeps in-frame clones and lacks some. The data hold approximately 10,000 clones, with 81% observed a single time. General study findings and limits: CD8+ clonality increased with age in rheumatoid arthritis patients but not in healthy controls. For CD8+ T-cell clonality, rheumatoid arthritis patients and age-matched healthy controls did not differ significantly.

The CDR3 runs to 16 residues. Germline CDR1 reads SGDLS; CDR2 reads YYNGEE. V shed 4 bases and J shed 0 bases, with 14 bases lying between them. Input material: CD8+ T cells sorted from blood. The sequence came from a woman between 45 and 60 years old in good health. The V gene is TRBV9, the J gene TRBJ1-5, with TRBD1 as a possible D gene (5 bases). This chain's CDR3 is CASSPTGHFSNQPQHF. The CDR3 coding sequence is TGTGCCAGCAGCCCCACCGGACACTTTAGCAATCAGCCCCAGCATTTT.